The 27 T cell receptor beta chains given below trace back to one sample, sequenced in a study of vaccination effects on CD4 cells after COVID-19. TCRdb's table, derived via immunoSEQ multiplex PCR, lists solely in-frame clones and lacks some. This sample has roughly 24,000 clones, with roughly 79% found just once. Antigens of these TCRs are unknown. Prior to sequencing, the ViraFEST assay stimulated PBMC with viral peptide pools, which expanded the antigen-specific CD4+ T cells. Investigators separated out CD4+ T cells once around nine days of culture had passed. Either the mRNA-1273 or the BNT162b2 vaccine was given to participants as two doses. The sequencing used CD4+ T cells from PBMCs cultured with SARS-CoV-2 spike peptides, collected after COVID-19 vaccination. The receptors here all came from a human donor who received a COVID-19 vaccine. Some clones in this sample may be carry-over from other donors' samples.

V usage is TRBV11-3 and J usage is TRBJ1-1; no reliable D call. V lost 0 bases and J 2 bases, leaving 10 bases between the germline ends. The germline CDR1 and CDR2 sequences are SGHNT and YENEEA. The CDR3 is 15 amino acids. CDR3 sequence: CASSLESDPNTEAFF. In DNA form, the CDR3 reads TGTGCCAGCAGCTTAGAGTCAGACCCTAACACTGAAGCTTTCTTT.

DNA of the CDR3: TGTGCCATCGGGACTAGCGGACGGAATGAGCAGTTCTTC. Translated, it gives CAIGTSGRNEQFF. The V call is TRBV19, the J call TRBJ2-1; 11 nucleotides align to TRBD2. The V gene's germline CDR1 is LNHDA and CDR2 SQIVND (reference sequence). The CDR3 spans 13 residues. V lost 10 bases, J lost 7 bases, and 6 bases stayed unmatched.

The sample holds one count of this clone. J is TRBJ2-1 and V is TRBV5-1; 8 nucleotides agree with TRBD2. The CDR3 is 15 residues long. The J segment lost 6 bases and the V segment lost 0 bases, leaving 5 bases of the junction unmatched. The V gene's germline CDR1 is SGHRS and CDR2 YFSETQ. The CDR3 nucleotides are TGCGCCAGCAGCTTGGTTAGCGGGGTTATCAATGAGCAGTTCTTC. It codes for CASSLVSGVINEQFF.

This clone was seen a handful of times. V is TRBV7-3 and J is TRBJ2-3; D perhaps matches TRBD1 (6 bases). The V gene lost 4 bases and the J gene lost 6 bases, with 8 bases spanning the gap. Germline V gene data show CDR1 as SGHTA and CDR2 as FQGTGA. The CDR3 runs to 12 residues. The CDR3 nucleotides are TGTGCCAGCAGCTCAGGGGCGGATACGCAGTATTTT. Encoded protein: CASSSGADTQYF.

This clone occurred once. J is TRBJ2-5 and V is TRBV4-1, with a tentative D call TRBD1 (6 bases). In germline, CDR1 is MGHRA, CDR2 YSYEKL. V dropped 0 bases and J dropped 2 bases, with 13 bases sitting between them. The CDR3 is 16 residues long. Written as DNA, the CDR3 is TGCGCCAGCAGCCAAGAGTCAGGGGTTAATCAAGAGACCCAGTACTTC. Protein product: CASSQESGVNQETQYF.

The chain has TRBV28 and TRBJ2-1; 9 nucleotides agree with TRBD2. The germline V gene has CDR1 MDHEN and CDR2 SYDVKM. The trim removed 2 bases at V and 8 bases at J, leaving 4 bases unmatched. This CDR3 comprises 14 residues. CDR3 residues: CASSLAGGVDEQFF. The CDR3 DNA reads TGTGCCAGCAGTTTAGCGGGGGGGGTGGATGAGCAGTTCTTC.

This clone has more than one count but fewer than ten. This chain links TRBV20-1 with TRBJ1-1; D remains unclear. Germline V gene lookup returns CDR1 DFQATT and CDR2 SNEGSKA (reference sequence). V dropped 3 bases and J dropped 0 bases, with 11 bases sitting between them. The CDR3 runs 14 residues. The CDR3 DNA reads TGCAGTGCTAGTACAGCCTTCATGAACACTGAAGCTTTCTTT. This translates into CSASTAFMNTEAFF.

V usage is TRBV6-6 and J usage is TRBJ1-1, with TRBD1 as a possible D gene (5 bases). The V end lost 7 bases, the J end lost 4 bases, and 10 bases lay between the germline ends. The CDR3 totals 12 residues. CDR1 MNHNY and CDR2 SVGAGI come from the germline V gene (reference sequence). For the CDR3, the DNA is TGTGCCAGCACCTTTCAGGGCACTGAAGCTTTCTTT. Amino acids: CASTFQGTEAFF.

The V call is TRBV11-2, the J call TRBJ2-2, with no clear D. This CDR3 has 14 residues. Trimming took off 2 bases at V and 2 bases at J, with 6 bases between the two ends. CDR1 SGHAT and CDR2 FQNNGV come from the germline V gene. The DNA for the CDR3 is TGTGCCAGCAGCTTACGGCTTAACACCGGGGAGCTGTTTTTT. Protein product: CASSLRLNTGELFF.

This sequence joins TRBV7-2 and TRBJ1-2, with a weak D call TRBD1 (6 bases). Germline CDR1 SGHTA, CDR2 FQGNSA. The V end lost 5 bases, the J end lost 4 bases, and 14 bases lay between the germline ends. CDR3 size: 14 residues. The CDR3 sequence is CASSPQTGPYGYTF. The CDR3 bases are TGTGCCAGCAGCCCGCAGACAGGACCCTATGGCTACACCTTC.

V usage is TRBV6-5 and J usage is TRBJ2-4, with unresolved D. The length of the CDR3 is 15 residues. The V end lost 0 bases, the J end lost 6 bases, and 12 bases lay between the germline ends. Germline V lookup: CDR1 MNHEY, CDR2 SVGAGI. CDR3 sequence: CASSYSISDLNIQYF. The CDR3 DNA follows: TGTGCCAGCAGTTACTCGATTTCTGATTTAAACATTCAGTACTTC.

The rearrangement joins TRBV20-1 to TRBJ2-7, with 11 bases matching TRBD2. J gave up 4 bases and V 3 bases, and 5 bases lay outside the gene matches. The CDR3 totals 14 residues. Germline V gene sequence: CDR1 DFQATT, CDR2 SNEGSKA (reference sequence). DNA of the CDR3: TGCAGTGCTAGTACGTCTAGCGGGGGGTACGAGCAGTACGTC. Protein sequence: CSASTSSGGYEQYV.

V gene TRBV5-1 combines with J gene TRBJ1-2, with D hard to call. The germline CDR1 and CDR2 sequences are SGHRS and YFSETQ. With 0 bases removed from V and 2 bases from J, the gap between germline ends came to 8 bases. CDR3 length: 14 amino acids. The CDR3 bases are TGCGCCAGCAGCTTGGCCCAGATGAACTATGGCTACACCTTC. Translated: CASSLAQMNYGYTF.

The chain has TRBV3-1 (or the pseudogene TRBV3-2) and TRBJ2-5; no firm D call. The CDR3 is made up of 11 amino acids. Trimming left V 5 bases short and J 3 bases short, with 4 bases between. CDR1 and CDR2 from the germline V gene are LGHDT and YNNKEL (reference sequence). The CDR3 coding sequence is TGTGCCAGCAGCGGGAAAGAGACCCAGTACTTC. Translation: CASSGKETQYF.

The V call is TRBV18, the J call TRBJ2-7, with 8 bases lining up with TRBD1. The CDR3 has 16 amino acids. The germline V gene encodes CDR1 KGHSH and CDR2 LQKENI. V trimming: 3 bases; J trimming: 7 bases; junction bases outside the gene matches: 14. The CDR3 spells CASSPTGQAPIWEQYV. In nucleotides, the CDR3 is TGTGCCAGCTCACCTACGGGACAGGCCCCAATTTGGGAGCAGTACGTC.

This clone has only a few counts. Other DNA sequences in the same sample also yield this CDR3. The chain couples TRBV5-1 to TRBJ2-7; 9 bases match TRBD1. Germline loops: CDR1 SGHRS, CDR2 YFSETQ. The CDR3 extends over 14 amino acids. V shed 3 bases, J shed 0 bases, and the junction held 1 base outside the gene matches. The CDR3 DNA reads as TGCGCCAGCAGCTCGGGACAGGGCTCCTACGAGCAGTACGTC. Protein sequence: CASSSGQGSYEQYV.

V usage is TRBV3-1 (or the pseudogene TRBV3-2) and J usage is TRBJ1-4; possible D gene TRBD1, 5 bases. Trimming stripped 4 bases from V and 5 bases from J, with 26 bases between. CDR1 and CDR2 from the germline V gene are LGHDT and YNNKEL (reference sequence). There are 19 residues in the CDR3. In DNA, the CDR3 is TGTGCCAGCAGCCGCTTAGGGACGGCTATTAATGGCGAAAATGAAAAACTGTTTTTT. It translates to CASSRLGTAINGENEKLFF.

The rearrangement links TRBV18 to TRBJ1-2; tentative D call: TRBD1 (6 bases). Trimming shortened V by 3 bases and J by 8 bases, and 10 bases separated the two germline ends. Germline assignment: CDR1 KGHSH and CDR2 LQKENI. The CDR3 has 12 residues. CDR3 in amino acids: CASSPRGVGYTF. CDR3 bases: TGTGCCAGCTCACCCAGGGGTGTCGGCTACACCTTC.

The rearrangement links TRBV2 to TRBJ2-2; D call uncertain. The germline gives CDR1 SNHLY, CDR2 FYNNEI. CDR3 size: 14 residues. With 5 bases removed from V and 4 bases from J, the gap between germline ends came to 11 bases. This chain's CDR3 is CASSRHIATGELFF. The CDR3 DNA sequence: TGTGCCAGCAGTCGGCACATCGCCACCGGGGAGCTGTTTTTT.

The V and J genes are TRBV15 and TRBJ2-7; the D gene is possibly TRBD1 (6 bases). Germline values: CDR1 LNHNV, CDR2 YYDKDF (reference sequence). V was pared by 3 bases and J by 3 bases, with 15 bases between. There are 15 residues in the CDR3. The CDR3 nucleotides read TGTGCCACCAGCAGGCCGGGACACCTAAGCTACGAGCAGTACGTC. Translation: CATSRPGHLSYEQYV.

The chain links TRBV4-2 to TRBJ2-1; 9 bases line up with TRBD2. V lost 1 base and J lost 4; bases outside the gene matches: 5. The CDR3 totals 16 residues. The germline CDR1 and CDR2 sequences are LGHNA and YNFKEQ. CDR3 nucleotides: TGTGCCAGCAGCCAAGCCGGGACTAGCTTTTACAATGAGCAGTTCTTC. This codes for CASSQAGTSFYNEQFF.

The chain employs TRBV30 and TRBJ2-7; unclear D gene. V was clipped by 1 base and J by 2 bases, with 6 bases between them. The germline V gene encodes CDR1 GTSNPN and CDR2 SVGIG (reference sequence). The length of the CDR3 is 12 residues. The CDR3 is CAWSGGPYEQYF. The CDR3 DNA is TGTGCCTGGAGTGGTGGCCCCTACGAGCAGTACTTC.

V gene TRBV29-1 combines with J gene TRBJ1-2, with TRBD1 as a possible D gene (5 bases). The CDR3 sequence is 15 residues long. From germline, CDR1 is SQVTM and CDR2 ANQGSEA. Trimming pared 3 bases from V and 2 bases from J, leaving 16 bases between. CDR3 in DNA: TGCAGCGTTGAGGACGACGGGGCTCAGAACTATGGCTACACCTTC. Encoded protein: CSVEDDGAQNYGYTF.

This chain links TRBV20-1 with TRBJ2-5, with TRBD2 identical over 8 bases. J was trimmed by 4 bases and V by 3 bases; bases with no gene match: 16. Germline V gives CDR1 DFQATT, CDR2 SNEGSKA (reference sequence). The length of the CDR3 is 17 residues. CDR3 DNA: TGCAGTGCTAGTGATCCCCTGGGACGGGAGGGCCTAGAGACCCAGTACTTC. Its protein is CSASDPLGREGLETQYF.

This chain connects TRBV7-2 to TRBJ1-3; unclear D gene. Germline lookup yields CDR1 SGHTA and CDR2 FQGNSA. The ends were cut back, 4 bases at V and 3 bases at J, with 10 bases in the middle. The CDR3 has 14 residues. CDR3 protein: CASSSTVNGNTIYF. The CDR3 nucleotides read TGTGCCAGCAGCTCGACGGTAAATGGAAACACCATATATTTT. The complete variable domain, with remaining parts taken from reference TRBV7-2 and TRBJ1-3, reads GAGVSQSPSNKVTEKGKDVELRCDPISGHTALYWYRQSLGQGLEFLIYFQGNSAPDKSGLPSDRFSAERTGGSVSTLTIQRTQQEDSAVYLCASSSTVNGNTIYFGEGSWLTVV.

This clone showed up just a few times. V usage is TRBV6-5 and J usage is TRBJ1-1; tentative D call: TRBD1 (5 bases). V was shortened by 8 bases and J by 3 bases, with 19 bases between the two germline ends. The CDR3 has 15 amino acids. Germline V CDR1 and CDR2: MNHEY, SVGAGI. CDR3 nucleotides: TGTGCCAGCCAGATCCTGGGGGAATTGGACACTGAAGCTTTCTTT. This encodes CASQILGELDTEAFF.

The CDR3, as DNA: TGTGCCAGCAGCTTGGACAGGGACTATGGCTACACCTTC. It specifies CASSLDRDYGYTF. This chain uses TRBV7-2 with TRBJ1-2; 8 bases align to TRBD1. The ends lost 3 bases at V and 3 bases at J; junction bases unmatched: 0. From germline, CDR1 is SGHTA and CDR2 FQGNSA. CDR3 length: 13 amino acids.